These 30 T cell receptor beta chains were sequenced from one sample in a study of blood T cells in healthy people across ages. Alongside a J-beta primer mix, a sample-barcoded 5' primer served in a second PCR lasting about 7 to 12 cycles. TCRdb recomputed calls from the 5' RACE reads with MiXCR, one row per CDR3 protein. The data show fewer than 800,000 distinct CDR3 sequences, around 48% seen once. Material for sequencing was blood. Receptors originate from a woman aged 55-70 years in good health.

V and J are TRBV27 and TRBJ1-1; unclear D gene. The V gene lost 2 bases and the J gene lost 0 bases, with 7 bases spanning the gap. Looked up from germline, CDR1 is MNHEY and CDR2 is SMNVEV (reference sequence). The CDR3 spans 14 residues. CDR3 region: CASSLRAVNTEAFF. The CDR3, as DNA: TGTGCCAGCAGTTTAAGGGCAGTGAACACTGAAGCTTTCTTT.

This clonotype has just a few counts. This chain connects TRBV7-2 to TRBJ2-5; D is unresolved. Trimming left V 2 bases short and J 0 bases short, with 10 bases between. This CDR3 comprises 15 residues. Germline CDR1 is SGHTA and CDR2 is FQGNSA. The CDR3 sequence is CASSLKAVYQETQYF. The DNA for the CDR3 is TGTGCCAGCAGCTTAAAGGCTGTGTACCAAGAGACCCAGTACTTC. Full variable domain (remainder filled in from reference TRBV7-2 and TRBJ2-5): GAGVSQSPSNKVTEKGKDVELRCDPISGHTALYWYRQSLGQGLEFLIYFQGNSAPDKSGLPSDRFSAERTGGSVSTLTIQRTQQEDSAVYLCASSLKAVYQETQYFGPGTRLLVL.

This clonotype was counted only a few times. The gene calls are TRBV20-1 and TRBJ2-7; maybe TRBD2 (6 bases). V lost 3 bases and J lost 2, with 8 bases in between. CDR1 DFQATT and CDR2 SNEGSKA come from the germline V gene (reference sequence). The CDR3 sequence is 12 residues long. This CDR3 is CSASRRAYEQYF. Written as DNA, the CDR3 is TGCAGTGCTAGTCGGAGGGCCTACGAGCAGTACTTC.

CDR3 loop: CATSRDPRETQYF. CDR3 sequence (DNA): TGTGCCACCAGCAGAGATCCTCGGGAGACCCAGTACTTC. This sequence joins TRBV15 and TRBJ2-5; D is unresolved. Trimming left V 0 bases short and J 5 bases short, with 7 bases between. CDR1 is LNHNV and CDR2 is YYDKDF in the germline V gene (reference sequence). The CDR3 is 13 residues long.

The V and J genes are TRBV20-1 and TRBJ2-5; possible D gene TRBD1, 5 bases. V shed 0 bases and J shed 4 bases, with 9 bases lying between them. CDR1 and CDR2 from the germline V gene are DFQATT and SNEGSKA (reference sequence). This CDR3 is built from 13 residues. This chain's CDR3 is CSARDQTVETQYF. CDR3 nucleotides: TGCAGTGCTAGAGATCAGACAGTAGAGACCCAGTACTTC.

This clonotype was observed once. The chain has TRBV27 and TRBJ2-7; either TRBD1 or TRBD2 may fit D (5 bases each). V was cut by 3 bases and J by 7 bases, with 22 bases left in between. Germline-derived CDR1 and CDR2 are MNHEY and SMNVEV (reference sequence). The CDR3 totals 16 residues. The CDR3 spells CASSLPRGPGANEQYF. CDR3 DNA: TGTGCCAGCAGTTTGCCCCGGGGACCCGGAGCCAATGAGCAGTACTTC.

This clonotype has just a few counts. This chain connects TRBV7-9 to TRBJ2-5; D is possibly TRBD1 (5 bases). The CDR3 sequence is 16 residues long. The germline V gene has CDR1 SEHNR and CDR2 FQNEAQ (reference sequence). V was clipped by 6 bases and J by 4 bases, with 21 bases between them. The CDR3 DNA reads TGTGCCAGCAGTTATGATCTCTCAGGGTTCGGAGAGACCCAGTACTTC. Protein product: CASSYDLSGFGETQYF. The full variable domain, its missing parts supplied by reference TRBV7-9 and TRBJ2-5, is DTGVSQNPRHKITKRGQNVTFRCDPISEHNRLYWYRQTLGQGPEFLTYFQNEAQLEKSRLLSDRFSAERPKGSFSTLEIQRTEQGDSAMYLCASSYDLSGFGETQYFGPGTRLLVL.

This clonotype was picked up a small number of times. One end of the junction fails to match germline, which may point to a read error. The rearrangement joins TRBV12-3 or TRBV12-4 to TRBJ1-4; D not resolved. The CDR3 consists of 16 residues. The CDR3 is CASSLGWEGLGEKLFF. The CDR3 bases are TGTGCCAGCAGCTTAGGATGGGAAGGTCTGGGTGAAAAACTGTTTTTT.

The sample holds a few counts of this clonotype. This chain uses TRBV20-1 with TRBJ2-5; 7 positions agree with TRBD2. There are 17 residues in the CDR3. CDR1 and CDR2 (germline): DFQATT, SNEGSKA (reference sequence). With V trimmed by 0 bases and J by 3 bases, 13 bases remained unmatched. The CDR3 reads CSARDWGRAQGKETQYF. The DNA for the CDR3 is TGCAGTGCTAGAGATTGGGGGAGGGCACAAGGGAAAGAGACCCAGTACTTC.

This clonotype has just one count. This chain joins TRBV24-1 and TRBJ2-7, with 9 bases that match TRBD1. J was trimmed by 4 bases and V by 3 bases; bases with no gene match: 18. Germline assignment: CDR1 KGHDR and CDR2 SFDVKD. The CDR3 is 19 residues long. CDR3: CATSDPGQGELTLSYEQYF. CDR3 DNA: TGTGCCACCAGTGATCCGGGACAGGGTGAACTCACCCTTTCATACGAGCAGTACTTC.

J is TRBJ2-7 and V is TRBV9; D might be TRBD1 or TRBD2, each matching 5 bases. The germline V and J ends were trimmed by 1 base and 1 base, with 9 bases remaining between them. CDR3 length equals 14 residues. The V gene's germline CDR1 is SGDLS and CDR2 YYNGEE. CDR3 residues: CASSVMGTSYEQYF. Here the CDR3 DNA reads TGTGCCAGCAGCGTAATGGGGACGTCCTACGAGCAGTACTTC.

The chain couples TRBV28 to TRBJ2-4; 11 nucleotides line up with TRBD2. The J call is doubtful: the DNA matches TRBJ2-7 better. CDR3 length: 15 amino acids. CDR1 MDHEN and CDR2 SYDVKM come from the germline V gene. CDR3 sequence: CASRHSLAGAYEQYF. CDR3 DNA sequence: TGTGCCAGCAGGCACTCACTAGCGGGAGCCTACGAGCAGTACTTC.

This clonotype occurred a few times. The genes are TRBV6-2 or TRBV6-3 and TRBJ1-2; possibly TRBD1 for D (5 bases). CDR1 MNHEY and CDR2 SVGEGT come from the germline V gene. The germline V and J ends were trimmed by 8 bases and 2 bases, with 15 bases remaining between them. The CDR3 consists of 14 residues. The chain's CDR3 is CASGIAGFNYGYTF. DNA for the CDR3: TGTGCCAGCGGGATCGCAGGGTTCAACTATGGCTACACCTTC.

Turning to this clonotype: A much bigger clone sits one base away, suggesting this may be a read error. V is TRBV4-3 and J is TRBJ1-5; tentatively, D is TRBD1 (5 bases). This CDR3 region has 15 residues. CDR1 is LGHNA and CDR2 is YSLEER in the germline V gene. CDR3 in amino acids: CAGSQERGRGQPQHF. The CDR3 DNA follows: TGCGCCGGCAGCCAAGAACGGGGCAGAGGGCAGCCCCAGCATTTT.

Many counts were recorded for this clonotype. This chain links TRBV28 with TRBJ2-5; D possibly uses TRBD1 or TRBD2 (5 bases each). The CDR3 spans 16 residues. Trimming removed 4 bases at V and 1 base at J, with 16 bases between. Germline CDR1 MDHEN, CDR2 SYDVKM. This CDR3 reads CASSSIRAGAQETQYF. The CDR3 coding sequence is TGTGCCAGCAGTTCCATTCGGGCCGGGGCCCAAGAGACCCAGTACTTC.

The genes are TRBV25-1 and TRBJ2-2; 7 bases line up with TRBD2. This CDR3 is 17 amino acids long. The ends lost 1 base at V and 4 bases at J; junction bases unmatched: 9. CDR1 and CDR2 from the germline V gene are MGHDK and SYGVNS. Here the CDR3 DNA reads TGTGCCAGCAGTGAATTAGGGGCGGGAGTACTCACCGGGGAGCTGTTTTTT. This sequence encodes CASSELGAGVLTGELFF. Drawing the rest from reference TRBV25-1 and TRBJ2-2, the complete variable domain is EADIYQTPRYLVIGTGKKITLECSQTMGHDKMYWYQQDPGMELHLIHYSYGVNSTEKGDLSSESTVSRIRTEHFPLTLESARPSHTSQYLCASSELGAGVLTGELFFGEGSRLTVL.

This clonotype was recorded at least ten times. The chain carries TRBV4-3 and TRBJ2-5; D is possibly TRBD1 (5 bases). The V gene lost 5 bases and the J gene lost 3 bases, with 10 bases spanning the gap. The CDR3 loop spans 13 amino acids. In germline, CDR1 is LGHNA, CDR2 YSLEER. CDR3 residues: CASSLRQKETQYF. DNA of the CDR3: TGCGCCAGCAGCTTACGACAGAAAGAGACCCAGTACTTC.

The chain has TRBV20-1 and TRBJ2-6; D not certain. V lost 1 base and J 2 bases, leaving 6 bases between the germline ends. CDR3 size: 14 residues. CDR1 is DFQATT, CDR2 SNEGSKA, per germline (reference sequence). The CDR3 bases are TGCAGTGCTAGAGTGGACGCTGGGGCCAACGTCCTGACTTTC. As protein: CSARVDAGANVLTF.

The chain combines TRBV7-2 with TRBJ1-1, with TRBD1 as a possible D gene (5 bases). Germline assignment: CDR1 SGHTA and CDR2 FQGNSA. This CDR3 contains 16 residues. V shed 1 base and J shed 1 base, with 13 bases lying between them. The CDR3, as DNA: TGTGCCAGCAGCTTAGTGGGGACCCAAAAGAACACTGAAGCTTTCTTT. As protein: CASSLVGTQKNTEAFF.

The rearrangement joins TRBV7-9 to TRBJ2-5, with D perhaps matching TRBD2 (5 bases). The CDR3 contains 17 residues. Trimming stripped 2 bases from V and 0 bases from J, with 16 bases between. Germline V gene lookup returns CDR1 SEHNR and CDR2 FQNEAQ (reference sequence). The CDR3 here is CASSLYSGGTDQETQYF. CDR3 nucleotide sequence: TGTGCCAGCAGCTTATACTCCGGAGGCACAGACCAAGAGACCCAGTACTTC.

The chain is built from TRBV5-1 and TRBJ2-5; 7 bases align to TRBD2. CDR1 and CDR2 from the germline V gene are SGHRS and YFSETQ. With 0 bases clipped from V and 6 bases from J, the junction kept 8 bases outside the gene matches. The CDR3 runs 15 residues. CDR3 in amino acids: CASSLARSGGKTQYF. CDR3 bases: TGCGCCAGCAGCTTGGCGCGCTCGGGAGGAAAGACCCAGTACTTC.

The chain joins TRBV5-1 to TRBJ2-3, with D possibly being TRBD2 (5 bases). This CDR3 comprises 15 residues. The germline CDR1 and CDR2 sequences are SGHRS and YFSETQ. V was trimmed by 4 bases and J by 1 base, leaving 13 bases between them. The CDR3 DNA reads TGCGCCAGCAGCGGAGGATCTCGAGGCACAGATACGCAGTATTTT. This encodes CASSGGSRGTDTQYF.

On this clonotype: Germline is not matched at one junction end, which may reflect a read error. This chain connects TRBV7-9 to TRBJ2-5, with 7 bases aligning to TRBD1. Germline V gives CDR1 SEHNR, CDR2 FQNEAQ (reference sequence). The CDR3 extends over 14 amino acids. The CDR3 here is CASSRTGDNYEQDF. DNA for the CDR3: TGTGCCAGCAGCCGAACAGGGGACAACTACGAGCAGGACTTC.

The gene calls are TRBV7-9 and TRBJ2-5; no firm D call. Matching the DNA end better, TRBJ2-7 makes the J call doubtful. This CDR3 comprises 15 residues. Per germline, CDR1 SEHNR and CDR2 FQNEAQ (reference sequence). CDR3 coding DNA: TGTGCCAGCAACAAACAAGTGGGCGTCATCTACGAGCAGTACTTC. Translation gives CASNKQVGVIYEQYF.

The V gene is TRBV3-1, the J gene TRBJ2-5; 10 nucleotides align to TRBD2. CDR1 and CDR2 (germline): LGHDT, YNNKEL (reference sequence). Trimming removed 1 base from V and 3 bases from J; junction bases left unmatched: 2. The CDR3 runs to 15 residues. DNA of the CDR3: TGTGCCAGCAGCCAAGGAGGACTAGCGGAAGAGACCCAGTACTTC. Protein sequence: CASSQGGLAEETQYF.

There are a few counts of this clonotype. V is TRBV4-3 and J is TRBJ2-5, with D possibly matching TRBD2 (5 bases). In germline, CDR1 is LGHNA, CDR2 YSLEER. V gave up 0 bases and J gave up 11 bases, with 22 bases separating them. The CDR3 length is 16 residues. The CDR3 sequence: CASSQDMAGTLNEQYF. Here the CDR3 DNA reads TGCGCCAGCAGCCAAGATATGGCGGGTACTCTCAATGAGCAGTACTTC.

The chain joins TRBV29-1 to TRBJ2-5; weak D call: TRBD1 (5 bases). The CDR3 is 12 residues long. Trimming cost V 5 bases and J 4 bases, with 11 bases left between them. Looked up from germline, CDR1 is SQVTM and CDR2 is ANQGSEA. This chain's CDR3 is CSVSQGPETQYF. The CDR3 nucleotides are TGCAGCGTTAGCCAGGGCCCAGAGACCCAGTACTTC. The variable domain in full, with the rest retrieved from reference TRBV29-1 and TRBJ2-5, is SAVISQKPSRDICQRGTSLTIQCQVDSQVTMMFWYRQQPGQSLTLIATANQGSEATYESGFVIDKFPISRPNLTFSTLTVSNMSPEDSSIYLCSVSQGPETQYFGPGTRLLVL.

With respect to this clonotype: A junction boundary mismatches the germline segment, possibly from a read error. The V gene is TRBV4-2, the J gene TRBJ1-2, with D maybe TRBD1 (6 bases). Germline CDR1 reads LGHNA; CDR2 reads YNFKEQ. The CDR3 has 14 amino acids. The CDR3 here is CVSSPRGRSYGYTF. The CDR3 DNA is TGTGTCAGCAGCCCCAGGGGACGTAGCTATGGCTACACCTTC.

The rearrangement links TRBV4-1 to TRBJ2-7, with 7 bases fitting TRBD1. The V segment lost 0 bases and the J segment 3 bases; nucleotides outside the gene matches: 8. From germline, CDR1 is MGHRA and CDR2 YSYEKL. CDR3 length equals 16 residues. DNA for the CDR3: TGCGCCAGCAGCCAAGATTTGAGGGGGCTTAGCTACGAGCAGTACTTC. It translates to CASSQDLRGLSYEQYF.

This clonotype appeared many times. V gene TRBV30 combines with J gene TRBJ2-1; D unresolved. The CDR3 runs 13 residues. Trimming pared 3 bases from V and 5 bases from J, leaving 11 bases between. Germline V gene sequence: CDR1 GTSNPN, CDR2 SVGIG (reference sequence). The CDR3, as DNA: TGTGCCTGGAGGAAACACCTAAACAATGAGCAGTTCTTC. Translation gives CAWRKHLNNEQFF.